Included here is one T cell receptor (beta chain) sequence, with context. Antigen unknown. The data originate from a study of siplizumab effects on memory and regulatory T cells. This CDR3 is built from 14 residues. Germline values: CDR1 SGDLS, CDR2 YYNGEE. V was clipped by 3 bases and J by 4 bases; unmatched bases: 3. Roughly 95,000 TCR templates per sample were assayed. TCRdb's table, derived via immunoSEQ multiplex PCR, lists solely in-frame clones and lacks some. The sample includes approximately 46,000 clones, over 85% of them seen just once. General study points: Memory cells seemed less diverse than naive T cells, which seemed major alloresponse contributors.

Sequencing was carried out using CD8+ T cells sorted from blood. This chain links TRBV9 with TRBJ2-5; 10 bases match TRBD2. This receptor was taken from a human donor in good health. The CDR3 loop is CASSARTSGETQYF. CDR3 nucleotides: TGTGCCAGCAGCGCCCGGACTAGCGGAGAGACCCAGTACTTC.